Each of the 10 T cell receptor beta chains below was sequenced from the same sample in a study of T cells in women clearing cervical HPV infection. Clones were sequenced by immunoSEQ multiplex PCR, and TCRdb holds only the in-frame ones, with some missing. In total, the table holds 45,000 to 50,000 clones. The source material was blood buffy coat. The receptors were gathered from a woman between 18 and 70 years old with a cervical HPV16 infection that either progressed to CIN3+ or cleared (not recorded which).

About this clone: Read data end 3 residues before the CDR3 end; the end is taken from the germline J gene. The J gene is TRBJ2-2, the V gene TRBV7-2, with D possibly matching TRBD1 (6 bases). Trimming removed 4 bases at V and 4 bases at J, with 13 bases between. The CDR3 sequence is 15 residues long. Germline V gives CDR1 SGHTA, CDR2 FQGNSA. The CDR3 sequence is CASSSRDKVTGELFF. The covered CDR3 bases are TGTGCCAGCAGCTCCCGGGACAAGGTCACCGGGGAG.

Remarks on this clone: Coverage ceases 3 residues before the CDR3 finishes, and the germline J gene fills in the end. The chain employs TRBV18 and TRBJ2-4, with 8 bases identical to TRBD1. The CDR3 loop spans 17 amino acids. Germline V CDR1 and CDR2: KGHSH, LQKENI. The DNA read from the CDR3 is TGTGCCAGCTCACCAGTGAGGGACAGGAGTTCAAATAGCGGT. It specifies CASSPVRDRSSNSG. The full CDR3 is CASSPVRDRSSNSGQYF.

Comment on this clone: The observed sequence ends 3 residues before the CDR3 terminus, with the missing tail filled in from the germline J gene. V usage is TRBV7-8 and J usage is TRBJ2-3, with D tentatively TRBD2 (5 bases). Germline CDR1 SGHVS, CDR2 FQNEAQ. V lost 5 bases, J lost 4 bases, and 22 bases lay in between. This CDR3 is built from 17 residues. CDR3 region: CASSLRILTSFADTQYF. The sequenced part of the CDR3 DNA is TGTGCCAGCAGCCTAAGAATTCTTACTAGTTTCGCAGATACG.

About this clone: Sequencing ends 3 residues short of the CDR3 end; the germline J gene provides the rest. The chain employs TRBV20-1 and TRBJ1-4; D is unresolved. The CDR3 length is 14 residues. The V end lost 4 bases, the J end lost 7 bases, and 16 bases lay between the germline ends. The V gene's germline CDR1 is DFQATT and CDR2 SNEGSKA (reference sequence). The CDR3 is CSAKLSLAVEKLFF. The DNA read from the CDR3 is TGCAGTGCTAAATTATCGCTGGCGGTTGAAAAA.

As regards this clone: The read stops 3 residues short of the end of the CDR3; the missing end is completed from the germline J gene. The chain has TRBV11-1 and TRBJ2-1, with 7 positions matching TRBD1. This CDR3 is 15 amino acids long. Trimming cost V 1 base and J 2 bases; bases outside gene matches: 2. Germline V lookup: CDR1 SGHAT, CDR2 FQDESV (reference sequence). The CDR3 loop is CASSLDGTAYNEQFF. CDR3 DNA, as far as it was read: TGTGCCAGCAGCTTAGATGGGACAGCCTACAATGAG.

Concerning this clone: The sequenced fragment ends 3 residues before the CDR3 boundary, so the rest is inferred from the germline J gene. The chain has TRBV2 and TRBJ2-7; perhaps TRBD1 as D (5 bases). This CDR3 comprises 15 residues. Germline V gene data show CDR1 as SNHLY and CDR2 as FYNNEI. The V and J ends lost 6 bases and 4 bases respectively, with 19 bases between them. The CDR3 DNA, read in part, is TGTGCCAGCAGGAACCTCGGTCACCAGGGTTACGAG. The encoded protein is CASRNLGHQGYE. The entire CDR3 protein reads CASRNLGHQGYEQYF. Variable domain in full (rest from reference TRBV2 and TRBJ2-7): EPEVTQTPSHQVTQMGQEVILRCVPISNHLYFYWYRQILGQKVEFLVSFYNNEISEKSEIFDDQFSVERPDGSNFTLKIRSTKLEDSAMYFCASRNLGHQGYEQYFGPGTRLTVT.

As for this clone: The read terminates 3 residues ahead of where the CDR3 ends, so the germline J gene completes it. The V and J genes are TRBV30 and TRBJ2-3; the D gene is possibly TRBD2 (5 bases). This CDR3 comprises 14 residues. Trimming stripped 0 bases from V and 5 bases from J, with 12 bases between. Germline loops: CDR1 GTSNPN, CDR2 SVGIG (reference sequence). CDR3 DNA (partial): TGTGCCTGGAGTGTATATCCTGCGGGAGATACG. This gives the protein CAWSVYPAGDT. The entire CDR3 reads CAWSVYPAGDTQYF.

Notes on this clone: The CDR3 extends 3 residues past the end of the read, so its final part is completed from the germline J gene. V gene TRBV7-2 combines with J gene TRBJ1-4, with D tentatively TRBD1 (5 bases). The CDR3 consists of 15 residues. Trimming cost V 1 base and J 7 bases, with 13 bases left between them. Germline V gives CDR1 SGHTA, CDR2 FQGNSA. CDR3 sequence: CASSLVQGLPEKLFF. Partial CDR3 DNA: TGTGCCAGCAGCTTAGTTCAGGGACTACCTGAAAAA. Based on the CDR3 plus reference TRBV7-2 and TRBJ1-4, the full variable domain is GAGVSQSPSNKVTEKGKDVELRCDPISGHTALYWYRQSLGQGLEFLIYFQGNSAPDKSGLPSDRFSAERTGGSVSTLTIQRTQQEDSAVYLCASSLVQGLPEKLFFGSGTQLSVL.

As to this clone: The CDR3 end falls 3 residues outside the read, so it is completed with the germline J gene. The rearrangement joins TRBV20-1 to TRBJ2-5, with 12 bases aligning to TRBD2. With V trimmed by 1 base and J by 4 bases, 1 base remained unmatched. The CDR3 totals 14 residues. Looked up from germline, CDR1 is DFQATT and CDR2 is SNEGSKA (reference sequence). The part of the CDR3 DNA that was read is TGCAGTGCTAGAGGGACTAGCGGGGTAGAGACC. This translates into CSARGTSGVET. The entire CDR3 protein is CSARGTSGVETQYF.

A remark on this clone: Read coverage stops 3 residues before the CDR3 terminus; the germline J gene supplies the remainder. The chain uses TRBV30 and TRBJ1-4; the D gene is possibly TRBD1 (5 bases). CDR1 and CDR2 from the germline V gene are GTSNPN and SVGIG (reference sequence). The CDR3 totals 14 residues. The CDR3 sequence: CAWSSGGTYSPLFF. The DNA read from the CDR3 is TGTGCCTGGAGTTCCGGGGGGACTTATTCACCA.